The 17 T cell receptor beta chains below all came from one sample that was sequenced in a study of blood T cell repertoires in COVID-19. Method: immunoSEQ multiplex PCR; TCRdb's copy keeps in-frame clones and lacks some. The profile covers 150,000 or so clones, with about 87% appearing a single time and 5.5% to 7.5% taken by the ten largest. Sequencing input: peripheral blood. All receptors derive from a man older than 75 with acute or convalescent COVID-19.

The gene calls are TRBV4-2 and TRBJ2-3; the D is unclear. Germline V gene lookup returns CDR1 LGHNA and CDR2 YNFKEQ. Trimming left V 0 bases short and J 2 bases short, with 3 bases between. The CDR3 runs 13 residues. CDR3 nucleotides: TGTGCCAGCAGCCAAGAGTACACAGATACGCAGTATTTT. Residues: CASSQEYTDTQYF.

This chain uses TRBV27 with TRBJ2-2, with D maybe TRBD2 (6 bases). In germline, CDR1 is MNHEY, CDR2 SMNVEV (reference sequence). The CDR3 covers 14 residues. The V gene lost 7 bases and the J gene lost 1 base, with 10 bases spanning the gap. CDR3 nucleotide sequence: TGTGCCAGCAAAGGCGGGAAGAACACCGGGGAGCTGTTTTTT. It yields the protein CASKGGKNTGELFF.

The CDR3 here is CASRDRVNNQPQHF. DNA of the CDR3: TGTGCCAGCAGAGACAGGGTTAACAATCAGCCCCAGCATTTT. The chain joins TRBV2 to TRBJ1-5; 7 bases are shared with TRBD1. CDR1 is SNHLY and CDR2 is FYNNEI in the germline V gene. J gave up 3 bases and V 6 bases, and 5 bases lay outside the gene matches. This CDR3 region has 14 residues.

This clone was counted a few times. Here the CDR3 DNA reads TGTGCCAGTAGTACCCAGGTCGTGTACTCTGGAAACACCATATATTTT. Its translation: CASSTQVVYSGNTIYF. The gene calls are TRBV19 and TRBJ1-3, with D unclear. The germline V gene has CDR1 LNHDA and CDR2 SQIVND (reference sequence). The CDR3 has 16 residues. Trimming took 4 bases from V and 0 from J, leaving 13 bases between them.

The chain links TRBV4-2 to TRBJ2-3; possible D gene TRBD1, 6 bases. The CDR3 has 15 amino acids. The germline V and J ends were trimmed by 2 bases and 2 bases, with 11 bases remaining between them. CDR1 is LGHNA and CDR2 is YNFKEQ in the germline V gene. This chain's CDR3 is CASSQFGQTTDTQYF. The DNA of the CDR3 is TGTGCCAGCAGCCAATTCGGACAGACCACAGATACGCAGTATTTT.

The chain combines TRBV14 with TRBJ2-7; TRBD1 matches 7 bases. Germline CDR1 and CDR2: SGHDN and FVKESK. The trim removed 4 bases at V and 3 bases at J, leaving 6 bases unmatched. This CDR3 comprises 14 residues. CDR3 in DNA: TGTGCCAGCAGCCCCACAGGGGATTTCTACGAGCAGTACTTC. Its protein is CASSPTGDFYEQYF.

CDR3 amino acids: CASSLDGTSGVDEQFF. Written as DNA, the CDR3 is TGCGCCAGCAGCTTGGATGGGACTAGCGGGGTCGATGAGCAGTTCTTC. V and J are TRBV5-1 and TRBJ2-1; TRBD2 aligns across 13 bases. The CDR3 is made up of 16 amino acids. V gave up 0 bases and J gave up 8 bases; unmatched junction bases: 5. Per the germline V gene, CDR1 is SGHRS and CDR2 is YFSETQ.

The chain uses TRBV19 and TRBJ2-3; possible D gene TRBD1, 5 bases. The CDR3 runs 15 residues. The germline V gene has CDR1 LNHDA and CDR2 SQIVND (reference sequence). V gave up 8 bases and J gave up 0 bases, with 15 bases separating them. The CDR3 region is CASSPTDTSTDTQYF. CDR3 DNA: TGTGCCAGTTCTCCGACAGACACTAGCACAGATACGCAGTATTTT. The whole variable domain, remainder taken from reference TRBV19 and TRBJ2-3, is DGGITQSPKYLFRKEGQNVTLSCEQNLNHDAMYWYRQDPGQGLRLIYYSQIVNDFQKGDIAEGYSVSREKKESFPLTVTSAQKNPTAFYLCASSPTDTSTDTQYFGPGTRLTVL.

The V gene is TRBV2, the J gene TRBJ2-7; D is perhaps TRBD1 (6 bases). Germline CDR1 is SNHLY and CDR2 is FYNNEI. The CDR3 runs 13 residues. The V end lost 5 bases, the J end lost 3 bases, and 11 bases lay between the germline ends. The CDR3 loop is CASSLTGIYEQYF. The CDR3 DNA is TGTGCCAGCAGTCTCACAGGGATCTACGAGCAGTACTTC.

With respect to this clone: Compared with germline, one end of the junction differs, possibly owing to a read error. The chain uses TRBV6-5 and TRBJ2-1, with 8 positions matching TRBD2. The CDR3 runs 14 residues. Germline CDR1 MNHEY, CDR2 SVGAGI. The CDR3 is CASRLAVSYNEQFF. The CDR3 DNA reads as TGTGCCAGCAGACTAGCGGTATCCTACAATGAACAGTTCTTC.

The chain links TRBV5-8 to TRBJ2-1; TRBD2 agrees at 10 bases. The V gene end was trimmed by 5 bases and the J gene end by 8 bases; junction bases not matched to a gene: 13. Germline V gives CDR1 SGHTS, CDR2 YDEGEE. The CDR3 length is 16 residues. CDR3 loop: CASRAGTSAFSYEQFF. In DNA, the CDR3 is TGTGCCAGCAGGGCCGGGACTAGCGCATTTAGTTATGAGCAGTTCTTC.

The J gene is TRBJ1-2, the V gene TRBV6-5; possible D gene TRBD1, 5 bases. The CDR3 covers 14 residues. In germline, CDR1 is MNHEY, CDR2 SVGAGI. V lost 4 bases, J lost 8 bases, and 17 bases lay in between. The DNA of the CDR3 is TGTGCCAGCAGTTTTGGTCGGCAGGGCGGCGGCTACACCTTC. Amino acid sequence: CASSFGRQGGGYTF.

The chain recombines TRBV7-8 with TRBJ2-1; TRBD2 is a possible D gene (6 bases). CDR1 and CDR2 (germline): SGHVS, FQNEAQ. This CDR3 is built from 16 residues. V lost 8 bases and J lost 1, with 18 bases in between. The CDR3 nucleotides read TGTGCCAGCCGGGGGAATCTAGCGCAGTCCTACAATGAGCAGTTCTTC. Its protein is CASRGNLAQSYNEQFF.

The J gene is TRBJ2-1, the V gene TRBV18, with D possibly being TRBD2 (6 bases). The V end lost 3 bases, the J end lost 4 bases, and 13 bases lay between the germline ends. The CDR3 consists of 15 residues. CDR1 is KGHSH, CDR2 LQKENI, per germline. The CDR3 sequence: CASSPYSGGYNEQFF. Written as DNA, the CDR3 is TGTGCCAGCTCACCTTATAGCGGAGGGTACAATGAGCAGTTCTTC.

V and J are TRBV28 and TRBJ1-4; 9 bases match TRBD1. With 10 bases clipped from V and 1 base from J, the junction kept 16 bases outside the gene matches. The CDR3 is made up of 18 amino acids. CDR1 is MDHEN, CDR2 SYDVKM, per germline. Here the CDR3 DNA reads TGTGCCACAAAACCCTCCCGGGACAGGGAGCAAACTAATGAAAAACTGTTTTTT. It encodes CATKPSRDREQTNEKLFF.

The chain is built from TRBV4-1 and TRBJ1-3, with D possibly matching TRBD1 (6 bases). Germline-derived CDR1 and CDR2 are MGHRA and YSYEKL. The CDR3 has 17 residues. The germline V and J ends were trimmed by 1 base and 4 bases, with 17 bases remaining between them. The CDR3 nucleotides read TGCGCCAGCAGCCAAGGTGAACAGGGCCTTTGGGGAAACACCATATATTTT. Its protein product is CASSQGEQGLWGNTIYF.

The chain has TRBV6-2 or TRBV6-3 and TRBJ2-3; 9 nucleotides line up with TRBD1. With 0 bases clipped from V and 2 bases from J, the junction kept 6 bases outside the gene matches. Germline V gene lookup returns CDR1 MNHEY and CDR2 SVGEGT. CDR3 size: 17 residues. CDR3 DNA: TGTGCCAGCAGTTACTCCCGGGACAGGGATACCACAGATACGCAGTATTTT. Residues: CASSYSRDRDTTDTQYF.